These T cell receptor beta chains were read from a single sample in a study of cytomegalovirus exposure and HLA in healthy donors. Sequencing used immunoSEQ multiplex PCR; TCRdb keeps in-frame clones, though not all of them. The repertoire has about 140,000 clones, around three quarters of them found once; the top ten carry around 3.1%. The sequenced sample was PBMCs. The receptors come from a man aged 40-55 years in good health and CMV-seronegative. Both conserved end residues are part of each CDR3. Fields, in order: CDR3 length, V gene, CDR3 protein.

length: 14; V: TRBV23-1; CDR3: CASSKDRADQPQHF
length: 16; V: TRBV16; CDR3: CASRRGTSGGSEEQYF
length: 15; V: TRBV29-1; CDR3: CSAQTSGQTANEQFF
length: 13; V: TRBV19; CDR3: CASSPRFRDEQYF
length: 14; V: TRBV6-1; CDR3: CASSEDRLNEKLFF
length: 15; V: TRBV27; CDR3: CASSSLAGVYNEQFF
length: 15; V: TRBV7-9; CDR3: CASSGKRANTGELFF
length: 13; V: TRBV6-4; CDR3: CATSTGGFDTQYF
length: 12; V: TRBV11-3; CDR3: CASSWTGVNYTF
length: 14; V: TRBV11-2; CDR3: CASSLPGGTDTQYF
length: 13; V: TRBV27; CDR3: CASSLGASYEQYF
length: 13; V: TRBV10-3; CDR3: CATKQEANTEAFF
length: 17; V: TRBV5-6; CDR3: CASSLLAGGVGTGELFF
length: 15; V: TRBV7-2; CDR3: CASSLGTGVFQPQHF
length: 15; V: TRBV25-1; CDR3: CASSAAGGATDTQYF
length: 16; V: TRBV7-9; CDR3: CASSLVVGSQAYEQYF
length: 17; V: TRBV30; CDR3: CASQRGWGTGHVDTQYF
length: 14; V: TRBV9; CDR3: CASSEGGSNQPQHF